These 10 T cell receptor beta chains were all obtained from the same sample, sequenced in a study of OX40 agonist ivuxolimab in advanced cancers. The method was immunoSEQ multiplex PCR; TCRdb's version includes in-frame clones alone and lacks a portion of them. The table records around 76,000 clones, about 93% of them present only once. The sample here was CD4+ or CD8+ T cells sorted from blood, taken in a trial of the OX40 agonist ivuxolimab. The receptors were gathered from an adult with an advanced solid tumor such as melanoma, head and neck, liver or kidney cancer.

CDR3 amino acids: CASSYSRGSTEAFF. The CDR3 coding sequence is TGTGCCAGCAGTTACTCGCGGGGTAGCACTGAAGCTTTCTTT. The V and J genes are TRBV6-5 and TRBJ1-1; the D is unclear. This CDR3 comprises 14 residues. CDR1 and CDR2 (germline): MNHEY, SVGAGI. Trimming stripped 0 bases from V and 4 bases from J, with 9 bases between.

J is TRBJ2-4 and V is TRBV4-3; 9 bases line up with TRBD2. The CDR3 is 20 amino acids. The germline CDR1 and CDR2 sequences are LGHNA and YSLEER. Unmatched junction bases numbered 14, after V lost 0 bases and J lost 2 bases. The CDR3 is CASSQDSGGGRAETKNIQYF. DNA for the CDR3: TGCGCCAGCAGCCAAGATAGTGGAGGCGGGAGGGCCGAAACCAAAAACATTCAGTACTTC.

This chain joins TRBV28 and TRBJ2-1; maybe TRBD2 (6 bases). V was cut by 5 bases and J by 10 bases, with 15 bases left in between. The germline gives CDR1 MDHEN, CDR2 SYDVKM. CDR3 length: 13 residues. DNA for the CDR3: TGTGCCAGCAGTCGGGGATCGGGACTCGAGCAGTTCTTC. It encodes CASSRGSGLEQFF.

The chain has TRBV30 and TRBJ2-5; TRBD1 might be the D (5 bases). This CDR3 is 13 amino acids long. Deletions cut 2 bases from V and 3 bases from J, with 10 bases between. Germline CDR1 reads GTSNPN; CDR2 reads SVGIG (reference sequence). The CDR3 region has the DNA TGTGCCTGGAGTCCGACAGCCGAAGAGACCCAGTACTTC. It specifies CAWSPTAEETQYF.

The CDR3 nucleotides are TGTGCCAGCAGTTTCGTGGGGCATACGCAGTATTTT. This encodes CASSFVGHTQYF. The V call is TRBV7-2, the J call TRBJ2-3; TRBD1 is a possible D gene (5 bases). The CDR3 runs 12 residues. CDR1 is SGHTA, CDR2 FQGNSA, per germline. V gave up 6 bases and J gave up 7 bases, with 11 bases separating them.

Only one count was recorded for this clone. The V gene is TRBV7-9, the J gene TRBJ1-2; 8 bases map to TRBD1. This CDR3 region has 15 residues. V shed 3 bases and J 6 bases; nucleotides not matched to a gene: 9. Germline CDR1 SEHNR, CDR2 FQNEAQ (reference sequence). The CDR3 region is CASSFAKKDRDGYTF. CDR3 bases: TGTGCCAGCAGCTTTGCCAAGAAGGACAGGGATGGCTACACCTTC.

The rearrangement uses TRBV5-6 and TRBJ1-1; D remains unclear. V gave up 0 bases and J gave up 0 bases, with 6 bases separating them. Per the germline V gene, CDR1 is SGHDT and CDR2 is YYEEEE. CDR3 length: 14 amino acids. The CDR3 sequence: CASSLENMNTEAFF. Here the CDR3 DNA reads TGTGCCAGCAGCTTGGAGAACATGAACACTGAAGCTTTCTTT.

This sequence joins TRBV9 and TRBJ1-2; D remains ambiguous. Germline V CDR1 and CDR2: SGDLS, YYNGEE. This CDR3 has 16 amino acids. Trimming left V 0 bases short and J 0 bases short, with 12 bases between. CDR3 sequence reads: CASSVVPEQANYGYTF. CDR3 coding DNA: TGTGCCAGCAGCGTAGTCCCCGAGCAGGCTAACTATGGCTACACCTTC. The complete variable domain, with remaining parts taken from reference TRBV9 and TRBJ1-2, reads DSGVTQTPKHLITATGQRVTLRCSPRSGDLSVYWYQQSLDQGLQFLIQYYNGEERAKGNILERFSAQQFPDLHSELNLSSLELGDSALYFCASSVVPEQANYGYTFGSGTRLTVV.

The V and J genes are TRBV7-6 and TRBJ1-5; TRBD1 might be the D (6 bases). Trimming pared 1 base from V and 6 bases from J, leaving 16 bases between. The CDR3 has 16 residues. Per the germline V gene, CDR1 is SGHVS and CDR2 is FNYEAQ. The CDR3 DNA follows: TGTGCCAGCAGCTTAGGGCCGGGGGGCGCGGGTCAGCCCCAGCATTTT. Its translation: CASSLGPGGAGQPQHF.

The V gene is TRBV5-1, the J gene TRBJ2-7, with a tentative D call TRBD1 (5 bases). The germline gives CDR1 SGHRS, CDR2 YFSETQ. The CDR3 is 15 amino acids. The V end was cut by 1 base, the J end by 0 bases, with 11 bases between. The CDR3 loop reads CASSLHPTGSYEQYF. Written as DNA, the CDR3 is TGCGCCAGCAGCTTGCATCCCACAGGCTCCTACGAGCAGTACTTC. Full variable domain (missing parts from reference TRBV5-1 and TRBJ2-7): KAGVTQTPRYLIKTRGQQVTLSCSPISGHRSVSWYQQTPGQGLQFLFEYFSETQRNKGNFPGRFSGRQFSNSRSEMNVSTLELGDSALYLCASSLHPTGSYEQYFGPGTRLTVT.